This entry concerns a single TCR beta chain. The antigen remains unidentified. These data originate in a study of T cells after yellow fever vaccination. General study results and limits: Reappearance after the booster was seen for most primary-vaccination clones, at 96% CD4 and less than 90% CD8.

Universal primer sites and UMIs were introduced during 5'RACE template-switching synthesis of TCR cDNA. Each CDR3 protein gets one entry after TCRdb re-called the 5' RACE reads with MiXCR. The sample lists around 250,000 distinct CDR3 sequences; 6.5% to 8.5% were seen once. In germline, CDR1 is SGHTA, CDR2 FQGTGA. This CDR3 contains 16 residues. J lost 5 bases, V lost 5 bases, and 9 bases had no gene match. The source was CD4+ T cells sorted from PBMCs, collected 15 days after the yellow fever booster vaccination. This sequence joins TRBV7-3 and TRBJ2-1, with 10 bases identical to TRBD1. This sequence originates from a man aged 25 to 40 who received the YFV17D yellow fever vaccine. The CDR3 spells CASSPNRDRGNNEQFF. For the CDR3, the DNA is TGTGCCAGCAGCCCAAACCGGGACAGGGGAAACAATGAGCAGTTCTTC.